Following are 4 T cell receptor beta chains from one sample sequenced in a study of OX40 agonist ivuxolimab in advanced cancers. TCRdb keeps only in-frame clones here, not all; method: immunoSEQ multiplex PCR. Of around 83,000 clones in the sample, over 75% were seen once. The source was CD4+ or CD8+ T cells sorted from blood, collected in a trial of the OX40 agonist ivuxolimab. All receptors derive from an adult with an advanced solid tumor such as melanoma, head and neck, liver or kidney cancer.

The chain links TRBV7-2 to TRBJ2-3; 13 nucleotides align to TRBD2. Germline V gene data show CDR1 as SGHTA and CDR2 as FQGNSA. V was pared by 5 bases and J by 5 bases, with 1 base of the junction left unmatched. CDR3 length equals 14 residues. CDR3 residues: CASSRLAGGDTQYF. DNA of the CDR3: TGTGCCAGCAGCCGACTAGCGGGAGGAGATACGCAGTATTTT.

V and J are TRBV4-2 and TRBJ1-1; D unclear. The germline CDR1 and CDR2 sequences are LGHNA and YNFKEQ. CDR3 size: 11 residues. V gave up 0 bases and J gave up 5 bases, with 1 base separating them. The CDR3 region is CASSQETEAFF. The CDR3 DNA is TGTGCCAGCAGCCAAGAGACTGAAGCTTTCTTT.

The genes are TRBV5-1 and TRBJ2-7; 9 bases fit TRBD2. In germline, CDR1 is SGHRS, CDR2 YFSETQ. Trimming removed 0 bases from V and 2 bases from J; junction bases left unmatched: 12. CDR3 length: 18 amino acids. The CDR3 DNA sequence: TGCGCCAGCAGCTTGGCTCCGGCGGCGGCGGGAGGGGCCTACGAGCAGTACTTC. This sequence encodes CASSLAPAAAGGAYEQYF.

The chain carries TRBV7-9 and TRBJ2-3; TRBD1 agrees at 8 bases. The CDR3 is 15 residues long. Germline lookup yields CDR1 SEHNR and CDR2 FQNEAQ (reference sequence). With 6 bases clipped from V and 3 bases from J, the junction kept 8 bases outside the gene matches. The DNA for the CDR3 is TGTGCCAGCAGTTCGGACAGGGCGAGGACAGATACGCAGTATTTT. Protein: CASSSDRARTDTQYF.